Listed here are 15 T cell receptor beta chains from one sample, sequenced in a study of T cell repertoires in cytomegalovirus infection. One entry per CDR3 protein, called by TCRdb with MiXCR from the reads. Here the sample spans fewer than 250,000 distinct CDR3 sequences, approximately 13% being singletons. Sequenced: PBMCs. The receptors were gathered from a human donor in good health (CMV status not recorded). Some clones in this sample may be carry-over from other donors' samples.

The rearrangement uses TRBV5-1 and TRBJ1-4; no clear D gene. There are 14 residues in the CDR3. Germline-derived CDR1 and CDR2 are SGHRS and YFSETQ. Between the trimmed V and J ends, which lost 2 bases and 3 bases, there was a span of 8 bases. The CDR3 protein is CASSFGLANEKLFF. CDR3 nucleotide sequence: TGCGCCAGCAGCTTCGGCTTAGCTAATGAAAAACTGTTTTTT.

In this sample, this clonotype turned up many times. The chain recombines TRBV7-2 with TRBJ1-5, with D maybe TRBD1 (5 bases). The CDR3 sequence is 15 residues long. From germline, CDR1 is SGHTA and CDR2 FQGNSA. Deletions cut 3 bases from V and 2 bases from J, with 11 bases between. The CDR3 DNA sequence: TGTGCCAGCAGCTTTATGGGGGGAGGCAATCAGCCCCAGCATTTT. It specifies CASSFMGGGNQPQHF.

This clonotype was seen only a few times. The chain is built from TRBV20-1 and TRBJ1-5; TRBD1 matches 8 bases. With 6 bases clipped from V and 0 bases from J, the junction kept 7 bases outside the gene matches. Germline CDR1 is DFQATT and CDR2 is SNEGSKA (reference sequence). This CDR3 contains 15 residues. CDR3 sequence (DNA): TGCAGTGCCTGGGGACAGGAGTATAGCAATCAGCCCCAGCATTTT. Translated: CSAWGQEYSNQPQHF.

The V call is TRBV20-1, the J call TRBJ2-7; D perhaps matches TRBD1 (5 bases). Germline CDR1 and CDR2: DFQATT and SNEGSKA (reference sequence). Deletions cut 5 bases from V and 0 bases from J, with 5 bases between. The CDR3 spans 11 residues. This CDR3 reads CSAGASYEQYF. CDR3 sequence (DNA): TGCAGTGCTGGGGCCTCCTACGAGCAGTACTTC.

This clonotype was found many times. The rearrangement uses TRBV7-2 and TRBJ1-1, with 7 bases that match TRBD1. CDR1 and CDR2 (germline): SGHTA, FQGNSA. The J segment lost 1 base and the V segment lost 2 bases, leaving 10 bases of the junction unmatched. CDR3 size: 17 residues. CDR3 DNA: TGTGCCAGCAGCTTACCGATACAGGGGAGGAGGAACACTGAAGCTTTCTTT. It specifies CASSLPIQGRRNTEAFF. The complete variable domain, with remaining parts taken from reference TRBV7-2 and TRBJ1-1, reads GAGVSQSPSNKVTEKGKDVELRCDPISGHTALYWYRQSLGQGLEFLIYFQGNSAPDKSGLPSDRFSAERTGGSVSTLTIQRTQQEDSAVYLCASSLPIQGRRNTEAFFGQGTRLTVV.

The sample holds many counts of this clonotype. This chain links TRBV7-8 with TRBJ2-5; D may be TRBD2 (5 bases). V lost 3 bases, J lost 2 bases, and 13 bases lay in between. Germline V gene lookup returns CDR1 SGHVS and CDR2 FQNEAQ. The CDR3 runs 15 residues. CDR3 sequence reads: CASSFLRGRQETQYF. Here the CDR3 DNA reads TGTGCCAGCAGCTTCCTCCGGGGAAGGCAAGAGACCCAGTACTTC.

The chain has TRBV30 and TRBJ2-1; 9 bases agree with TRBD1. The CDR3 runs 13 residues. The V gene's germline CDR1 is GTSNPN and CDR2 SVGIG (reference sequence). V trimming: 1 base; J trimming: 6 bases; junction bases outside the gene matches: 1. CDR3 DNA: TGTGCCTGGAGTGGGACAGGGGTCAATGAGCAGTTCTTC. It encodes CAWSGTGVNEQFF.

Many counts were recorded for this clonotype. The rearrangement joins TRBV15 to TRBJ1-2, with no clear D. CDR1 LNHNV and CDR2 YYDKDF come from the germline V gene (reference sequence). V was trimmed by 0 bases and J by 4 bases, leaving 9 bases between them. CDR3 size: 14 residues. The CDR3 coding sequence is TGTGCCACCAGCAGAGATGAGGGCCTCTATGGCTACACCTTC. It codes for CATSRDEGLYGYTF. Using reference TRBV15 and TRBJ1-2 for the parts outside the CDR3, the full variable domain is DAMVIQNPRYQVTQFGKPVTLSCSQTLNHNVMYWYQQKSSQAPKLLFHYYDKDFNNEADTPDNFQSRRPNTSFCFLDIRSPGLGDTAMYLCATSRDEGLYGYTFGSGTRLTVV.

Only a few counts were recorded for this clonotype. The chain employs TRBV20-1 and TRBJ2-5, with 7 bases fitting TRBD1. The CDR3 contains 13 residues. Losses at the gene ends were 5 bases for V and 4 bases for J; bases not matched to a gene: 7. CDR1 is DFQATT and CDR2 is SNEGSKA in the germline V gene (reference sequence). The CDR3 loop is CSADRVQGETQYF. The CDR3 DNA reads TGCAGTGCTGACAGGGTTCAAGGAGAGACCCAGTACTTC.

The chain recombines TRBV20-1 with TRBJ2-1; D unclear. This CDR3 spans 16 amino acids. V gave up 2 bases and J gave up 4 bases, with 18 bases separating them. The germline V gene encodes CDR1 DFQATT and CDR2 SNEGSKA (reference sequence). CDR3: CSARWPPQSLYNEQFF. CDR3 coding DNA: TGCAGTGCTAGATGGCCTCCACAAAGCCTTTACAATGAGCAGTTCTTC.

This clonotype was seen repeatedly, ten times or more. CDR3 in amino acids: CASSSMASSGFPYEQYF. The CDR3 nucleotides are TGTGCCAGCAGTTCAATGGCGTCTAGCGGGTTCCCCTACGAGCAGTACTTC. The chain carries TRBV7-2 and TRBJ2-7; 8 bases are a match to TRBD2. The CDR3 covers 17 residues. V shed 6 bases and J 2 bases; nucleotides not matched to a gene: 15. The germline V gene encodes CDR1 SGHTA and CDR2 FQGNSA.

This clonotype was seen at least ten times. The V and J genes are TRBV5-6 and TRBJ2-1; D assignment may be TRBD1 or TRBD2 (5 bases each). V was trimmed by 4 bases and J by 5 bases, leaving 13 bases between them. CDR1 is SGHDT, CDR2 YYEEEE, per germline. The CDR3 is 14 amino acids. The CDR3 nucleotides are TGTGCCAGCAGCCCCACGGGGCGGGACAATGAGCAGTTCTTC. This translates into CASSPTGRDNEQFF.

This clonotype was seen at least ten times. The CDR3: CSASHGQGNEKLFF. CDR3 sequence (DNA): TGCAGTGCTAGTCACGGACAGGGAAATGAAAAACTGTTTTTT. The chain links TRBV20-1 to TRBJ1-4, with TRBD1 matching over 8 bases. Trimming at V came to 3 bases and at J to 5 bases, leaving 5 bases not matched to a gene. Per the germline V gene, CDR1 is DFQATT and CDR2 is SNEGSKA (reference sequence). The CDR3 sequence is 14 residues long.

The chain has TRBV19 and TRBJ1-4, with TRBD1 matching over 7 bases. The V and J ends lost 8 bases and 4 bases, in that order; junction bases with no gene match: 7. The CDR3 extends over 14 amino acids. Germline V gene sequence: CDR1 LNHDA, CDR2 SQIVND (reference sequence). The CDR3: CASLRGPGNEKLFF. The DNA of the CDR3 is TGTGCCAGTTTGAGGGGGCCCGGTAATGAAAAACTGTTTTTT.

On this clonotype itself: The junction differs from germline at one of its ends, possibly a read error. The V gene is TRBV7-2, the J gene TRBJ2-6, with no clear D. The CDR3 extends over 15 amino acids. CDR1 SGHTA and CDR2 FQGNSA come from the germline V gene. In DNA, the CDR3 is TGTGCCAGCAGCCCCCGGATAGGTGGTGACAACGTCCTGAATTTC. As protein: CASSPRIGGDNVLNF.